This TCR beta chain originates from a study of blood T cell repertoires in COVID-19. Study-level background: The origin of the acute and convalescent COVID-19 samples was the United States, Italy and Spain. The analysed material was cDNA or gDNA that came from T cells, B-cell-depleted T cells, or PBMCs.

The CDR3 runs to 13 residues. V lost 4 bases and J 7 bases, leaving 16 bases between the germline ends. Germline-derived CDR1 and CDR2 are GTSNPN and SVGIG (reference sequence). The authors' processing: The assay estimated nucleated cells by amplifying reference gene primers. Sequencing used immunoSEQ multiplex PCR; TCRdb keeps in-frame clones, though not all of them. V, J and clone size derive from that table, while D and trimming were established from the DNA sequence. The sample carries more than 95,000 clones, approximately 90% recorded once. Source material: peripheral blood. The clonotype originates from a man in his sixties with acute or convalescent COVID-19. V gene TRBV30 combines with J gene TRBJ2-5; a weak D match, TRBD1 (5 bases). The CDR3: CAWTQGPQGTQYF. The CDR3 bases are TGTGCCTGGACGCAGGGCCCTCAGGGGACCCAGTACTTC.